Presented here are 21 T cell receptor beta chains from one specimen sequenced in a study of T cell changes during pregnancy in multiple sclerosis (dated by TCRdb to the late 2010s). Libraries were built with the immunoSEQ multiplex PCR assay. TCRdb carries this immuneACCESS record with in-frame sequences only. Its versions omit some clonotypes, under half of them owing to an unresolved V gene in the studies checked, with the rest unexplained. The table for this sample lists roughly 72,000 clones; 94% of them were counted only once. The ten largest account for roughly 0.14% of the sample. Sequenced here: CD4+ T cells from peripheral blood mononuclear cells, sampled after pregnancy. The receptors were sampled from a female donor with multiple sclerosis, enrolled in a pregnancy study.

This clone is a singleton in its sample. The rearrangement joins TRBV29-1 to TRBJ2-1; D is unclear. The CDR3 sequence is 15 residues long. Per germline, CDR1 SQVTM and CDR2 ANQGSEA. Trimming removed 4 bases at V and 6 bases at J, with 19 bases between. The CDR3 nucleotides are TGCAGCGTTGGAGAGATAGCCTCGCATTTCAATGAGCAGTTCTTC. Its translation is CSVGEIASHFNEQFF.

The chain is built from TRBV2 and TRBJ1-4; D is possibly TRBD1 (5 bases). This CDR3 has 14 residues. Trimming removed 6 bases from V and 8 bases from J, with 16 bases in between. CDR1 is SNHLY, CDR2 FYNNEI, per germline. The CDR3 bases are TGTGCCAGCAGGCCCCCCAGGGTGAGCGAAAAACTGTTTTTT. Translating it yields CASRPPRVSEKLFF.

The chain is built from TRBV13 and TRBJ2-7; D unresolved. CDR3 length equals 13 residues. V shed 1 base and J shed 6 bases, with 10 bases lying between them. CDR1 and CDR2 (germline): PRHDT, FYEKMQ (reference sequence). The CDR3 is CASSLVLASEQYF. CDR3 coding DNA: TGTGCCAGCAGCTTAGTATTGGCCTCCGAGCAGTACTTC.

This clone was detected only once. This chain links TRBV27 with TRBJ1-5; D call uncertain. Trimming left V 6 bases short and J 2 bases short, with 11 bases between. The CDR3 extends over 14 amino acids. Germline-derived CDR1 and CDR2 are MNHEY and SMNVEV (reference sequence). The DNA of the CDR3 is TGTGCCAGCAGGGCTACCGGGGGCAATCAGCCCCAGCATTTT. This encodes CASRATGGNQPQHF.

This clone was seen once. DNA of the CDR3: TGTGCCAGCAGTTACTCCGGGGGAGTTGGCAATGAAAAACTGTTTTTT. This codes for CASSYSGGVGNEKLFF. J is TRBJ1-4 and V is TRBV6-6, with TRBD1 as a possible D gene (5 bases). Germline loops: CDR1 MNHNY, CDR2 SVGAGI (reference sequence). The CDR3 has 16 amino acids. V dropped 0 bases and J dropped 5 bases, with 13 bases sitting between them.

The rearrangement uses TRBV2 and TRBJ2-7; perhaps TRBD1 as D (6 bases). The CDR3 extends over 12 amino acids. Trimming took 6 bases from V and 2 from J, leaving 8 bases between them. The germline V gene has CDR1 SNHLY and CDR2 FYNNEI. The CDR3 loop is CASSRGTYEQYF. CDR3 DNA sequence: TGTGCCAGCAGCAGGGGCACCTACGAGCAGTACTTC.

V usage is TRBV5-6 and J usage is TRBJ1-5, with a possible D match to TRBD1 (5 bases). Germline CDR1 reads SGHDT; CDR2 reads YYEEEE. V lost 1 base and J 4 bases, leaving 9 bases between the germline ends. CDR3 length: 14 residues. CDR3: CASSLWQGNQPQHF. The CDR3 DNA is TGTGCCAGCAGCTTGTGGCAGGGAAATCAGCCCCAGCATTTT.

This clone was counted once. This sequence joins TRBV19 and TRBJ2-3; D perhaps matches TRBD1 (6 bases). Per germline, CDR1 LNHDA and CDR2 SQIVND (reference sequence). This CDR3 contains 17 residues. Between the trimmed V and J ends, which lost 4 bases and 2 bases, there was a span of 19 bases. The DNA of the CDR3 is TGTGCCAGTAGTACTCTACAGGGCCGTTTGGACACAGATACGCAGTATTTT. Amino acid sequence: CASSTLQGRLDTDTQYF. Filled out from reference TRBV19 and TRBJ2-3, the complete variable domain reads DGGITQSPKYLFRKEGQNVTLSCEQNLNHDAMYWYRQDPGQGLRLIYYSQIVNDFQKGDIAEGYSVSREKKESFPLTVTSAQKNPTAFYLCASSTLQGRLDTDTQYFGPGTRLTVL.

This chain connects TRBV2 to TRBJ2-7, with 8 bases that match TRBD1. CDR1 SNHLY and CDR2 FYNNEI come from the germline V gene. This CDR3 has 15 amino acids. Losses at the gene ends were 4 bases for V and 5 bases for J; bases not matched to a gene: 10. The CDR3: CASSAGQVLNDEQYF. The CDR3 nucleotides are TGTGCCAGCAGTGCGGGACAGGTCTTGAATGACGAGCAGTACTTC.

The J gene is TRBJ1-4, the V gene TRBV5-1; D is unclear. Trimming took off 5 bases at V and 1 base at J, with 9 bases between the two ends. Looked up from germline, CDR1 is SGHRS and CDR2 is YFSETQ. The CDR3 spans 14 residues. The CDR3 here is CASSTAGTNEKLFF. The DNA of the CDR3 is TGCGCCAGCAGTACTGCGGGAACTAATGAAAAACTGTTTTTT.

This sequence joins TRBV14 and TRBJ1-2, with TRBD1 matching over 7 bases. V shed 4 bases and J 3 bases; nucleotides not matched to a gene: 8. The CDR3 runs to 15 residues. Germline V gene data show CDR1 as SGHDN and CDR2 as FVKESK. The CDR3 region is CASSLRQGLDYGYTF. The CDR3 DNA sequence: TGTGCCAGCAGCCTCAGACAGGGACTGGACTATGGCTACACCTTC.

The V gene is TRBV6-5, the J gene TRBJ1-5, with D perhaps TRBD1 (5 bases). Germline-derived CDR1 and CDR2 are MNHEY and SVGAGI. Trimming removed 6 bases from V and 3 bases from J, with 15 bases in between. The CDR3 is 15 amino acids. CDR3 bases: TGTGCCAGCAGCTCCCGACGGGGGGACAATCAGCCCCAGCATTTT. It is translated as CASSSRRGDNQPQHF.

The J gene is TRBJ2-2, the V gene TRBV28; 12 nucleotides match TRBD2. This CDR3 comprises 17 residues. V lost 6 bases, J lost 4 bases, and 9 bases stayed unmatched. The germline V gene encodes CDR1 MDHEN and CDR2 SYDVKM. The CDR3 here is CASSKGSSGRVTGELFF. The CDR3 coding sequence is TGTGCCAGCAGCAAAGGGTCTAGCGGGAGGGTCACCGGGGAGCTGTTTTTT.

The chain couples TRBV6-5 to TRBJ1-2; tentatively, D is TRBD1 (5 bases). Germline V CDR1 and CDR2: MNHEY, SVGAGI. CDR3 size: 13 residues. Trimming pared 4 bases from V and 8 bases from J, leaving 14 bases between. The CDR3 region has the DNA TGTGCCAGCAGTTTTCAAGGGGATGACGGCTACACCTTC. It yields the protein CASSFQGDDGYTF.

The V and J genes are TRBV5-1 and TRBJ2-5, with 10 bases identical to TRBD1. Germline loops: CDR1 SGHRS, CDR2 YFSETQ. V was pared by 4 bases and J by 4 bases, with 7 bases of the junction left unmatched. CDR3 size: 15 residues. CDR3 protein: CASSRDRGLGETQYF. CDR3 coding DNA: TGCGCCAGCAGCCGAGACAGGGGGCTTGGAGAGACCCAGTACTTC.

J is TRBJ2-1 and V is TRBV10-2, with D maybe TRBD2 (5 bases). Germline V gene data show CDR1 as WSHSY and CDR2 as SAAADI. Between the trimmed V and J ends, which lost 8 bases and 0 bases, there was a span of 23 bases. The CDR3 is 18 residues long. The CDR3 loop is CASRLEVPTRSSYNEQFF. CDR3 in DNA: TGCGCCAGCCGTCTGGAGGTCCCTACCCGCAGCTCCTACAATGAGCAGTTCTTC.

The V and J genes are TRBV15 and TRBJ1-2; D ambiguous. The CDR3 runs to 13 residues. Germline V gene sequence: CDR1 LNHNV, CDR2 YYDKDF (reference sequence). V lost 0 bases and J lost 10, with 12 bases in between. Written as DNA, the CDR3 is TGTGCCACCAGCAGAGAGTACACGACAATCTACACCTTC. This sequence encodes CATSREYTTIYTF.

The chain is built from TRBV6-1 and TRBJ2-5; 7 bases match TRBD2. Losses at the gene ends were 3 bases for V and 1 base for J; bases not matched to a gene: 5. The CDR3 runs to 15 residues. The germline gives CDR1 MNHNS, CDR2 SASEGT. CDR3 loop: CASSDIGLGQETQYF. The CDR3, as DNA: TGTGCCAGCAGTGACATAGGACTAGGCCAAGAGACCCAGTACTTC.

The chain combines TRBV6-1 with TRBJ2-7; the match to TRBD2 covers 10 bases. The CDR3 spans 15 residues. CDR1 and CDR2 (germline): MNHNS, SASEGT. J lost 4 bases, V lost 4 bases, and 7 bases had no gene match. CDR3 loop: CASSAASGSGYEQYF. CDR3 nucleotide sequence: TGTGCCAGCAGTGCTGCTAGCGGGAGTGGATACGAGCAGTACTTC.

The rearrangement uses TRBV6-1 and TRBJ2-3; the match to TRBD2 covers 14 bases. The CDR3 has 16 amino acids. J gave up 3 bases and V 4 bases, and 3 bases lay outside the gene matches. Per germline, CDR1 MNHNS and CDR2 SASEGT. CDR3 loop: CASSARTSGRTDTQYF. The CDR3 coding sequence is TGTGCCAGCAGTGCTAGGACTAGCGGGAGGACAGATACGCAGTATTTT.

The chain employs TRBV7-9 and TRBJ2-1, with TRBD2 identical over 13 bases. The ends lost 2 bases at V and 8 bases at J; junction bases unmatched: 15. This CDR3 spans 19 amino acids. CDR1 SEHNR and CDR2 FQNEAQ come from the germline V gene (reference sequence). This CDR3 reads CASSLSLSGTSGIRDEQFF. Written as DNA, the CDR3 is TGTGCCAGCAGCTTATCCTTATCCGGGACTAGCGGGATTCGGGATGAGCAGTTCTTC.